Listed below are T cell receptor beta chains from one sample, sequenced in a study of molecular identifiers for immune sequencing clone quantification. MiXCR, applied by TCRdb to the PCR reads, yields one record per CDR3 protein. The table includes roughly 93,000 distinct CDR3 sequences, roughly 23% detected once. The sample was naive CD8+ T cells from blood, with Jurkat cell RNA spiked in. The source is a human donor in good health. Some libraries in this study had Jurkat cell RNA spiked in. Each CDR3 is given with its conserved first and last residue. The D gene is left open where the match is weak. Expanded clones are given a class, and other clones once, few, many or no size at all.

V gene,J gene,CDR3 length,clone size,D gene,CDR3 protein,CDR3 DNA
TRBV7-9,TRBJ2-3,16,many,TRBD1,CASSPRQGSSTDTQYF,TGTGCCAGCAGCCCGCGACAGGGGTCTAGCACAGATACGCAGTATTTT
TRBV19,TRBJ1-6,12,few,-,CASRLGNSPLHF,TGTGCCAGTAGGTTGGGCAATTCACCCCTCCACTTT
TRBV4-1,TRBJ1-5,19,many,-,CASSQDLARWGDSNQPQHF,TGCGCCAGCAGCCAAGATTTGGCCAGGTGGGGGGATAGCAATCAGCCCCAGCATTTT
TRBV2,TRBJ2-5,16,few,TRBD2,CASSAQTSGSQETQYF,TGTGCCAGCAGTGCTCAGACTAGCGGGAGCCAAGAGACCCAGTACTTC
TRBV30,TRBJ1-5,15,few,-,CAWSERGGGNQPQHF,TGTGCCTGGAGTGAGCGCGGGGGGGGCAATCAGCCCCAGCATTTT
TRBV5-6,TRBJ1-1,17,-,TRBD1,CASSPKDRVGADTEAFF,TGTGCCAGCAGCCCAAAAGACAGGGTTGGGGCGGACACTGAAGCTTTCTTT
TRBV7-6,TRBJ1-1,14,many,TRBD1,CASSETGSGTEAFF,TGTGCCAGCAGCGAGACAGGGAGTGGGACTGAAGCTTTCTTT
TRBV21-1,TRBJ2-4,17,few,-,CASSKALGRAAKNIQYF,TGTGCCAGCAGCAAAGCGTTAGGCAGGGCGGCCAAAAACATTCAGTACTTC
TRBV7-6,TRBJ2-7,16,few,TRBD1,CASSSGQGAKGYEQYF,TGTGCCAGCAGCTCCGGACAGGGGGCGAAAGGATACGAGCAGTACTTC
TRBV3-1,TRBJ2-7,13,few,-,CASSWRTGYEQYF,TGTGCCAGCAGCTGGAGGACGGGCTACGAGCAGTACTTC
TRBV5-5,TRBJ2-2,16,once,TRBD1,CASNDRDRGRVGELFF,TGTGCCAGCAACGACCGGGACAGGGGAAGGGTCGGGGAGCTGTTTTTT
TRBV3-1,TRBJ1-1,16,many,TRBD1,CASSQRIRQGYEGAFF,TGTGCCAGCAGCCAACGGATTAGACAGGGGTACGAAGGAGCTTTCTTT
TRBV12-3/TRBV12-4,TRBJ2-2,15,-,TRBD1,CASRGDRGLAGELFF,TGTGCCAGCAGGGGGGACAGGGGGCTGGCCGGGGAGCTGTTTTTT
TRBV28,TRBJ2-3,14,-,TRBD1,CATAGTGDTDTQYF,TGTGCCACCGCCGGGACAGGGGACACAGATACGCAGTATTTT
TRBV4-1,TRBJ1-5,15,-,TRBD1,CASSHSTGGDQPQHF,TGCGCCAGCAGCCACTCGACAGGGGGAGATCAGCCCCAGCATTTT
TRBV30,TRBJ1-6,15,many,-,CAWSVLGAMNSPLHF,TGTGCCTGGAGTGTACTCGGAGCGATGAATTCACCCCTCCACTTT